This TCR beta chain appears in the sequencing data of a study of beta chain features in type 1 diabetes. Notes on the study in general: Diminished insertions and augmented deletions at VDJ junctions characterized type 1 diabetes patients. PCR might favor shorter templates, equally in patients and controls. Among all four CD4+ subsets, Type 1 diabetes patients had TCRB CDR3s that were moderately but significantly shorter.

Regarding this clone: Its antigen remains unidentified.

CDR1 and CDR2 (germline): KGHSH, LQKENI. The CDR3 has 12 amino acids. The V segment lost 11 bases and the J segment 7 bases; nucleotides outside the gene matches: 6. As every portion of the isolated RNA was reverse transcribed, the sequencing read expressed TCRB transcripts. The assay was immunoSEQ multiplex PCR, and TCRdb's table has in-frame clones only and misses some. The data show more than 300,000 clones, roughly 12% seen once. The chain couples TRBV18 to TRBJ2-1; TRBD2 aligns across 9 bases. The receptor comes from a woman aged 18-35 years with type 1 diabetes. The sample taken for sequencing was naive CD4+ T cells from blood. For the CDR3, the DNA is TGTGCCGGCGGGGGGGGCAGGAATGAGCAGTTCTTC. Its translation: CAGGGGRNEQFF. Filled out from reference TRBV18 and TRBJ2-1, the complete variable domain reads NAGVMQNPRHLVRRRGQEARLRCSPMKGHSHVYWYRQLPEEGLKFMVYLQKENIIDESGMPKERFSAEFPKEGPSILRIQQVVRGDSAAYFCAGGGGRNEQFFGPGTRLTVL.